Listed below are T cell receptor beta chains from one sample, sequenced in a study of T cell repertoires in cytomegalovirus infection. TCRdb re-called the reads through MiXCR, storing one row per CDR3 protein. This sample has 150,000 to 200,000 distinct CDR3 sequences, with 28% found just once. Sequenced sample: PBMCs. These receptors all come from a human donor in good health (CMV status not recorded). Some clones in this sample may be carry-over from other donors' samples. The CDR3 runs from the conserved cysteine through the conserved F or W. A D gene is named only where the DNA matches it firmly. Size is stated for part of the rows, as once, few or many counts, or as a class when the clone is expanded.

v_call	j_call	d_call	clone_size	cdr3_aa	cdr3_nt
TRBV19	TRBJ1-5	.	.	CASRMTPASDQPQHF	TGTGCCAGTAGAATGACCCCGGCCAGCGATCAGCCCCAGCATTTT
TRBV7-2	TRBJ2-3	TRBD2	many	CASSLGLAGGTDTQYF	TGTGCCAGCAGCTTGGGACTAGCGGGGGGCACAGATACGCAGTATTTT
TRBV5-1	TRBJ1-1	TRBD1	.	CASSRSGQRSQANTEAFF	TGCGCCAGCAGCCGGTCGGGACAGAGGAGCCAAGCGAACACTGAAGCTTTCTTT
TRBV6-2/TRBV6-3	TRBJ2-1	.	few	CASSWAGGIPREQFF	TGTGCCAGCAGTTGGGCAGGGGGGATCCCTAGGGAGCAGTTCTTC
TRBV4-1	TRBJ1-5	.	.	CASSQTDSWYQPQHF	TGCGCCAGCAGCCAAACAGACAGTTGGTATCAGCCCCAGCATTTT
TRBV7-2	TRBJ2-1	.	many	CASSLAYGAYNEQFF	TGTGCCAGCAGCTTAGCTTATGGGGCTTACAATGAGCAGTTCTTC
TRBV6-2/TRBV6-3	TRBJ2-7	.	few	CASSSGAASSYEQYF	TGTGCCAGCAGTTCAGGGGCCGCAAGCTCCTACGAGCAGTACTTC
TRBV7-9	TRBJ1-4	TRBD1	many	CASSSQGQGAREKLFF	TGTGCCAGCAGCTCACAAGGACAGGGGGCGCGAGAAAAACTGTTTTTT
TRBV7-8	TRBJ1-1	TRBD1	few	CASSFLDRPEEAFF	TGTGCCAGCAGCTTTCTGGACAGGCCCGAGGAAGCTTTCTTT
TRBV12-5	TRBJ2-3	.	.	CASGLDWTDTQYF	TGTGCTAGTGGTTTGGACTGGACAGATACGCAGTATTTT
TRBV7-3	TRBJ1-1	.	.	CASSLTGRQNTEAFF	TGTGCCAGCAGCTTAACAGGCCGGCAGAACACTGAAGCTTTCTTT
TRBV6-6	TRBJ1-2	TRBD1	.	CASSSRQGTDPGYTF	TGTGCCAGCAGTTCAAGACAGGGGACAGATCCTGGCTACACCTTC
TRBV5-1	TRBJ1-1	.	.	CASSFRADEAFF	TGCGCCAGCAGCTTTAGAGCGGATGAAGCTTTCTTT
TRBV7-2	TRBJ2-7	TRBD1	many	CASSMDRGTYEQYF	TGTGCCAGCAGCATGGACAGGGGAACCTACGAGCAGTACTTC
TRBV7-6	TRBJ1-2	.	many	CASSPGGVKNYGYTF	TGTGCCAGCAGCCCCGGCGGGGTGAAGAACTATGGCTACACCTTC
TRBV10-2	TRBJ1-3	.	few	CASSDGNSGNTIYF	TGCGCCAGCAGTGACGGAAACTCTGGAAACACCATATATTTT
TRBV7-9	TRBJ2-7	.	few	CASSSDRSSYEQYF	TGTGCCAGCAGCTCAGACAGATCCTCCTACGAGCAGTACTTC
TRBV6-1	TRBJ2-5	TRBD2	.	CASSEALGTSGGSKETQYF	TGTGCCAGCAGTGAAGCGCTTGGGACTAGCGGGGGGTCGAAAGAGACCCAGTACTTC
TRBV12-3/TRBV12-4	TRBJ1-6	.	few	CASILSGTPSSPLHF	TGTGCCAGCATCCTCAGCGGGACTCCCAGTTCACCCCTCCACTTT
TRBV7-9	TRBJ1-4	.	many	CASSLISGATNEKLFF	TGTGCCAGCAGCTTAATTTCCGGGGCAACTAATGAAAAACTGTTTTTT
TRBV19	TRBJ1-1	.	.	CASSIDPLSRALNTEAFF	TGTGCCAGTAGTATAGACCCCCTCTCCAGGGCCCTGAACACTGAAGCTTTCTTT
TRBV14	TRBJ2-3	.	.	CASSRLDADTQYF	TGTGCCAGCAGCCGGTTGGATGCAGATACGCAGTATTTT
TRBV7-8	TRBJ2-7	TRBD1	.	CASSLSTGQGGEQYF	TGTGCCAGCAGCTTGTCTACGGGACAGGGAGGCGAGCAGTACTTC
TRBV7-2	TRBJ2-5	.	many	CASSPLTGRWETQYF	TGTGCCAGCAGCCCCCTGACAGGACGATGGGAGACCCAGTACTTC
TRBV7-8	TRBJ1-1	.	few	CASSQAGRMNTEAFF	TGTGCCAGCAGCCAGGCGGGACGTATGAACACTGAAGCTTTCTTT
TRBV15	TRBJ1-3	.	.	CATSRDPGRSGNTIYF	TGTGCCACCAGCAGAGACCCGGGGAGAAGTGGAAACACCATATATTTT
TRBV20-1	TRBJ1-2	.	.	CSARDRKGDGYTF	TGCAGTGCTAGAGATCGAAAAGGGGATGGCTACACCTTC
TRBV6-4	TRBJ2-3	.	.	CASSDSPTGASSTDTQYF	TGTGCCAGCAGTGACTCCCCGACGGGGGCCTCTAGCACAGATACGCAGTATTTT
TRBV11-2	TRBJ2-7	TRBD1	.	CASSLEKWDRVAYEQYF	TGTGCCAGCAGCTTAGAAAAGTGGGACAGGGTCGCCTACGAGCAGTACTTC
TRBV9	TRBJ1-2	.	.	CASSVNGQKSYTF	TGTGCCAGCAGCGTAAACGGTCAGAAGAGCTACACCTTC
TRBV7-7	TRBJ2-1	.	.	CASSREPGAKEQFF	TGTGCTAGCAGCCGCGAACCCGGGGCTAAGGAGCAGTTCTTC
TRBV12-3/TRBV12-4	TRBJ2-1	TRBD2	few	CASSARGGLGEQFF	TGTGCCAGCAGTGCCCGGGGGGGTTTAGGTGAGCAGTTCTTC
TRBV3-1	TRBJ2-4	.	.	CASSQDRANIQYF	TGTGCCAGCAGCCAAGACAGGGCAAACATTCAGTACTTC
TRBV20-1	TRBJ1-5	.	.	CSALQATNQPQHF	TGCAGTGCTCTTCAGGCGACCAATCAGCCCCAGCATTTT
TRBV2	TRBJ1-5	TRBD1	few	CASKGQGAQPQHF	TGTGCCAGCAAAGGACAGGGAGCTCAGCCCCAGCATTTT
TRBV19	TRBJ1-1	.	.	CASSTPLGVYTEAFF	TGTGCCAGTAGTACCCCCCTGGGGGTGTACACTGAAGCTTTCTTT
TRBV12-3/TRBV12-4	TRBJ2-4	.	few	CASSAAGPLAKNIQYF	TGTGCCAGCAGTGCTGCCGGGCCTCTAGCCAAAAACATTCAGTACTTC
TRBV7-6	TRBJ2-2	TRBD2	.	CASSLIPRLAGGLNTGELFF	TGTGCCAGCAGCTTAATCCCGAGACTAGCGGGGGGCCTGAACACCGGGGAGCTGTTTTTT
TRBV7-2	TRBJ1-1	.	.	CASSLEGGAGTEAFF	TGTGCCAGCAGCTTAGAGGGGGGGGCTGGTACTGAAGCTTTCTTT
TRBV25-1	TRBJ1-6	TRBD1	.	CASSPGQESSPLHF	TGTGCCAGCAGTCCAGGACAGGAAAGCTCACCCCTCCACTTT
TRBV20-1	TRBJ2-4	TRBD2	.	CSARSGLAGGRNMQYF	TGCAGTGCTAGATCTGGGCTAGCGGGGGGGCGGAACATGCAGTACTTC
TRBV7-2	TRBJ2-1	TRBD2	many	CASSLAGAGGYNEQFF	TGTGCCAGCAGCTTAGCCGGGGCGGGGGGGTACAATGAGCAGTTCTTC
TRBV11-2	TRBJ1-1	TRBD1	medium-sized	CASSFQGAGTEAFF	TGTGCCAGCAGCTTTCAGGGGGCAGGTACTGAAGCTTTCTTT
TRBV3-1	TRBJ1-1	.	few	CASSPRQGDGAFF	TGTGCCAGCAGCCCTCGGCAGGGAGATGGAGCTTTCTTT
TRBV4-1	TRBJ2-1	TRBD1	.	CASSQIRSRTGSYNEQFF	TGCGCCAGCAGCCAAATCCGCTCAAGGACAGGGAGCTACAATGAGCAGTTCTTC
TRBV2	TRBJ1-5	.	.	CASSVRLNQPQHF	TGTGCCAGCAGTGTTAGACTCAATCAGCCCCAGCATTTT